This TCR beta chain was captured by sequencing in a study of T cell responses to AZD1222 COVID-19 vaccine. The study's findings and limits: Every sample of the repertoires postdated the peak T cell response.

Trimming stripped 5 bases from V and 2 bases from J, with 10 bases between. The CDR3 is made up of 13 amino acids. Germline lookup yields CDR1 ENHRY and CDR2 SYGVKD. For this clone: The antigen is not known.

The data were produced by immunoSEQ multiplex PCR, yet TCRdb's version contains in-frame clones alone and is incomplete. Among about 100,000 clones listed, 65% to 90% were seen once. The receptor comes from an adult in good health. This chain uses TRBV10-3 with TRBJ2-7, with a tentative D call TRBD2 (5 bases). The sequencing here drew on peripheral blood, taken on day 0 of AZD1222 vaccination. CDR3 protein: CAISKGGTYEQYF. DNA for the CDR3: TGTGCCATCAGTAAAGGAGGAACCTACGAGCAGTACTTC.